This T cell receptor beta chain was recovered during a study of blood T cell repertoires in COVID-19. The method was immunoSEQ multiplex PCR; TCRdb's version includes in-frame clones alone and lacks a portion of them. This table holds 65,000 to 85,000 clones, around 91% found once. Germline lookup yields CDR1 LGHNT and CDR2 FRNRAP. This CDR3 is built from 18 residues. After removal of 2 bases from V and 8 bases from J, the junction contained 18 bases not matched to a gene. The receptor's source is a human donor in a cohort sampled during active COVID-19. The genes are TRBV12-5 and TRBJ2-3, with 8 bases matching TRBD1. The sample was peripheral blood. The CDR3 reads CASGLIPGTGHGSGTQYF. The DNA for the CDR3 is TGTGCTAGTGGTTTGATTCCCGGGACAGGACACGGTTCGGGTACGCAGTATTTT.